This TCR beta chain is drawn from a study of T cells in women clearing cervical HPV infection. Germline lookup yields CDR1 SGHRS and CDR2 YFSETQ. The CDR3 totals 15 residues. Trimming stripped 5 bases from V and 1 base from J, with 13 bases between. On this clone: The read ends 3 residues early relative to the CDR3; the germline J gene fills the gap.

Here immunoSEQ multiplex PCR was the method, and the copy in TCRdb shows in-frame clones only, minus some. The sample table includes 40,000 to 55,000 clones. The sequence derives from a woman between 18 and 69 years old with a cervical HPV16 infection that either progressed to CIN3+ or cleared (not recorded which). Sequencing used blood buffy coat. The chain links TRBV5-1 to TRBJ2-1, with a possible D match to TRBD1 (6 bases). The covered CDR3 bases are TGCGCCAGCAGTTTTGGACAGCTATCCTACAATGAG. It translates to CASSFGQLSYNE. The whole CDR3 reads CASSFGQLSYNEQFF. Full variable domain (rest looked up from reference TRBV5-1 and TRBJ2-1): KAGVTQTPRYLIKTRGQQVTLSCSPISGHRSVSWYQQTPGQGLQFLFEYFSETQRNKGNFPGRFSGRQFSNSRSEMNVSTLELGDSALYLCASSFGQLSYNEQFFGPGTRLTVL.